Shown below are 24 T cell receptor beta chains from a single sample sequenced in a study of graft-versus-host responses after intestinal transplantation. TCRdb's table, derived via immunoSEQ multiplex PCR, lists solely in-frame clones and lacks some. The sample consists of 110,000 to 150,000 clones, roughly 91% of them appearing once. No antigens are known for them. The source was unstimulated CD4+ T cells sorted from spleen or lymph node cells, collected before intestinal transplant. The receptors shown here come from a human donor who received an intestinal transplant.

The CDR3 DNA is TGCAGCGTTGGGACAGGGCACAATCAGCCCCAGCATTTT. The encoded protein is CSVGTGHNQPQHF. This chain connects TRBV29-1 to TRBJ1-5; 8 positions agree with TRBD1. With 4 bases clipped from V and 3 bases from J, the junction kept 2 bases outside the gene matches. CDR3 length equals 13 residues. CDR1 SQVTM and CDR2 ANQGSEA come from the germline V gene.

The chain couples TRBV10-1 to TRBJ1-5; no firm D call. The germline V gene has CDR1 WNHNN and CDR2 SYGVQD (reference sequence). The ends were cut back, 2 bases at V and 7 bases at J, with 12 bases in the middle. The CDR3 length is 14 residues. The CDR3 protein is CASSEAGVPQPQHF. The CDR3 DNA is TGCGCCAGCAGTGAGGCTGGGGTCCCACAGCCCCAGCATTTT.

The sample holds one count of this clone. This chain joins TRBV5-1 and TRBJ2-7; tentative D call: TRBD2 (5 bases). V dropped 4 bases and J dropped 7 bases, with 12 bases sitting between them. The germline V gene has CDR1 SGHRS and CDR2 YFSETQ. There are 12 residues in the CDR3. CDR3 in amino acids: CASSPLPGEQYF. The CDR3 bases are TGCGCCAGCAGCCCGCTACCGGGGGAGCAGTACTTC.

V gene TRBV10-3 combines with J gene TRBJ2-7, with 10 bases fitting TRBD1. The CDR3 has 14 amino acids. Germline values: CDR1 ENHRY, CDR2 SYGVKD. The J segment lost 7 bases and the V segment lost 4 bases, leaving 7 bases of the junction unmatched. In DNA, the CDR3 is TGTGCCATCAGTGTCCAACGGGACAGGGGAGAGCAGTACTTC. Protein product: CAISVQRDRGEQYF.

This chain joins TRBV28 and TRBJ2-3; 7 nucleotides agree with TRBD2. Unmatched junction bases numbered 16, after V lost 8 bases and J lost 8 bases. From germline, CDR1 is MDHEN and CDR2 SYDVKM. The CDR3 has 15 amino acids. The DNA for the CDR3 is TGTGCCAGCGACGGGGCGGGAGTGGGGGGAGTTACGCAGTATTTT. Residues: CASDGAGVGGVTQYF.

The CDR3 protein is CASSPDVSSGNTIYF. DNA for the CDR3: TGTGCCAGCAGCCCAGACGTCTCCTCTGGAAACACCATATATTTT. The chain combines TRBV6-6 with TRBJ1-3; D is ambiguous. This CDR3 comprises 15 residues. Trimming shortened V by 6 bases and J by 0 bases, and 12 bases separated the two germline ends. Germline V gene lookup returns CDR1 MNHNY and CDR2 SVGAGI (reference sequence).

V gene TRBV28 combines with J gene TRBJ1-1; D not resolved. The germline CDR1 and CDR2 sequences are MDHEN and SYDVKM. This CDR3 comprises 10 residues. The V and J ends lost 4 bases and 7 bases respectively, with 4 bases between them. CDR3 in amino acids: CASSSDEAFF. The CDR3 DNA sequence: TGTGCCAGCAGTTCGGATGAAGCTTTCTTT.

V and J are TRBV7-3 and TRBJ2-3; the match to TRBD2 covers 8 bases. The CDR3 consists of 18 residues. Losses at the gene ends were 0 bases for V and 3 bases for J; bases not matched to a gene: 11. The germline CDR1 and CDR2 sequences are SGHTA and FQGTGA. CDR3 in DNA: TGTGCCAGCAGCTTAACGGCGGGAGGAGATTTTAAGACAGATACGCAGTATTTT. This codes for CASSLTAGGDFKTDTQYF.

The chain is built from TRBV21-1 and TRBJ1-5. TRBV21-1 counts as a pseudogene. The CDR3 spans 14 residues. The CDR3 sequence: CASSKSYPNQPQHF. Here the CDR3 DNA reads TGTGCCAGCAGCAAATCGTACCCCAATCAGCCCCAGCATTTT.

The genes are TRBV19 and TRBJ2-3; D possibly corresponds to TRBD2 (5 bases). The V gene lost 6 bases and the J gene lost 4 bases, with 20 bases spanning the gap. The germline CDR1 and CDR2 sequences are LNHDA and SQIVND (reference sequence). CDR3 length equals 16 residues. The CDR3 nucleotides are TGTGCCAGTAGGCCGCAGTCCGGGAAGGGAGCAGATACGCAGTATTTT. Translated, it gives CASRPQSGKGADTQYF.

This clone turned up a few times. The gene calls are TRBV28 and TRBJ2-1; 9 bases line up with TRBD2. V was clipped by 3 bases and J by 10 bases; unmatched bases: 7. Germline assignment: CDR1 MDHEN and CDR2 SYDVKM. The CDR3 length is 14 residues. CDR3 nucleotides: TGTGCCAGCAGTTTTATGGGCGGGAGGGCGGAGCAGTTCTTC. Its translation: CASSFMGGRAEQFF. Supplemented by reference TRBV28 and TRBJ2-1, the full variable domain reads DVKVTQSSRYLVKRTGEKVFLECVQDMDHENMFWYRQDPGLGLRLIYFSYDVKMKEKGDIPEGYSVSREKKERFSLILESASTNQTSMYLCASSFMGGRAEQFFGPGTRLTVL.

The rearrangement links TRBV27 to TRBJ2-1; TRBD2 aligns across 14 bases. The CDR3 spans 15 residues. The trim removed 10 bases at V and 10 bases at J, leaving 12 bases unmatched. Germline V gives CDR1 MNHEY, CDR2 SMNVEV (reference sequence). The CDR3 nucleotides read TGTGCCATCCGGGGACTAGCGGGAGAAAGCAACGAGCAGTTCTTC. Translated: CAIRGLAGESNEQFF.

The chain employs TRBV19 and TRBJ2-2, with D possibly being TRBD2 (5 bases). The length of the CDR3 is 16 residues. The germline CDR1 and CDR2 sequences are LNHDA and SQIVND (reference sequence). The V end lost 4 bases, the J end lost 0 bases, and 12 bases lay between the germline ends. The CDR3: CASSRGRGPNTGELFF. CDR3 DNA: TGTGCCAGTAGTAGAGGGCGCGGTCCGAACACCGGGGAGCTGTTTTTT. The full variable domain, with the rest looked up from reference TRBV19 and TRBJ2-2, is DGGITQSPKYLFRKEGQNVTLSCEQNLNHDAMYWYRQDPGQGLRLIYYSQIVNDFQKGDIAEGYSVSREKKESFPLTVTSAQKNPTAFYLCASSRGRGPNTGELFFGEGSRLTVL.

This clone has only one observation. The chain employs TRBV7-2 and TRBJ1-2, with D perhaps matching TRBD1 (6 bases). CDR1 is SGHTA and CDR2 is FQGNSA in the germline V gene. Trimming cost V 5 bases and J 8 bases, with 12 bases left between them. The CDR3 sequence is 12 residues long. Written as DNA, the CDR3 is TGTGCCAGCAGCGAACAGGGCGACGGCTACACCTTC. Its protein product is CASSEQGDGYTF.

The rearrangement joins TRBV10-3 to TRBJ1-5; the D gene is possibly TRBD1 (5 bases). With 3 bases removed from V and 0 bases from J, the gap between germline ends came to 12 bases. The CDR3 has 16 amino acids. The germline V gene has CDR1 ENHRY and CDR2 SYGVKD. In DNA, the CDR3 is TGTGCCATCAGTGACTCGGGGACCTATAGCAATCAGCCCCAGCATTTT. The encoded protein is CAISDSGTYSNQPQHF.

The chain employs TRBV6-5 and TRBJ2-7, with TRBD2 matching over 11 bases. Germline CDR1 and CDR2: MNHEY and SVGAGI. This CDR3 region has 15 residues. Germline trimming cut 0 bases from V and 3 bases from J; bases unmatched to any gene: 1. The CDR3 sequence is CASSYSGTSGYEQYF. The CDR3 region has the DNA TGTGCCAGCAGTTACTCAGGGACTAGCGGCTACGAGCAGTACTTC.

CDR3 protein: CASSDLTSGMGETQYF. CDR3 coding DNA: TGTGCCAGCAGTGATCTGACTAGCGGGATGGGAGAGACCCAGTACTTC. This chain joins TRBV2 and TRBJ2-5; 11 bases match TRBD2. This CDR3 region has 16 residues. V shed 3 bases and J 4 bases; nucleotides not matched to a gene: 7. Germline loops: CDR1 SNHLY, CDR2 FYNNEI.

The chain uses TRBV15 and TRBJ2-2, with 12 bases fitting TRBD2. This CDR3 has 17 amino acids. Germline V lookup: CDR1 LNHNV, CDR2 YYDKDF (reference sequence). Trimming at V came to 0 bases and at J to 7 bases, leaving 6 bases not matched to a gene. The CDR3 loop reads CATSRDPLAGGLGELFF. DNA of the CDR3: TGTGCCACCAGCAGAGATCCCCTAGCGGGAGGGCTCGGGGAGCTGTTTTTT.

The rearrangement uses TRBV5-1 and TRBJ1-3; no clear D gene. The CDR3 runs 15 residues. V lost 0 bases and J 0 bases, leaving 7 bases between the germline ends. Germline CDR1 reads SGHRS; CDR2 reads YFSETQ. The CDR3 bases are TGCGCCAGCAGCTTGGCGGGTTACTCTGGAAACACCATATATTTT. Translation gives CASSLAGYSGNTIYF.

This chain joins TRBV29-1 and TRBJ2-1, with D uncertain. CDR3 length: 14 residues. V dropped 4 bases and J dropped 9 bases, with 19 bases sitting between them. Looked up from germline, CDR1 is SQVTM and CDR2 is ANQGSEA. In DNA, the CDR3 is TGCAGCGTTGTCTTTGCCGGGTGGTACGGTGAGCAGTTCTTC. Its protein is CSVVFAGWYGEQFF.

The chain combines TRBV6-1 with TRBJ1-1; D is ambiguous. In germline, CDR1 is MNHNS, CDR2 SASEGT. This CDR3 has 13 residues. The V and J ends lost 7 bases and 3 bases respectively, with 12 bases between them. CDR3 in DNA: TGTGCCAGCACTCCTGAATTGGACACTGAAGCTTTCTTT. It yields the protein CASTPELDTEAFF.

This chain uses TRBV5-1 with TRBJ2-2; D is tentatively TRBD1 or TRBD2 (5 bases each). The ends were cut back, 0 bases at V and 5 bases at J, with 11 bases in the middle. The CDR3 totals 15 residues. Germline-derived CDR1 and CDR2 are SGHRS and YFSETQ. CDR3: CASSLAGSETGELFF. The CDR3 DNA sequence: TGCGCCAGCAGCTTGGCAGGGAGTGAAACCGGGGAGCTGTTTTTT.

This clone was seen a single time. The genes are TRBV7-3 and TRBJ2-2, with TRBD1 matching over 9 bases. The junction had 11 bases not matched to a gene; V was cut back by 5 bases and J by 4 bases. CDR1 is SGHTA and CDR2 is FQGTGA in the germline V gene. The CDR3 extends over 17 amino acids. The CDR3 sequence is CASSHRTPGQGTGELFF. CDR3 DNA: TGTGCCAGCAGCCACCGAACTCCGGGACAGGGCACCGGGGAGCTGTTTTTT.

The genes are TRBV28 and TRBJ2-4, with 15 bases matching TRBD2. Germline assignment: CDR1 MDHEN and CDR2 SYDVKM. This CDR3 has 15 amino acids. After removal of 8 bases from V and 11 bases from J, the junction contained 10 bases not matched to a gene. In nucleotides, the CDR3 is TGTGCCAGCCCCGGGACTAGCGGGAGGTGGGAGGTTCAGTACTTC. Amino acids: CASPGTSGRWEVQYF.